This TCR beta chain was retrieved from a study of T cells after yellow fever vaccination. TCRdb passed the 5' RACE reads through MiXCR, listing each CDR3 protein once. The sample yields hundreds of thousands of distinct CDR3 sequences, about a sixth seen once. This clonotype was found a few times. Its specificity is not known. Trimming cost V 2 bases and J 6 bases, with 19 bases left between them. Per germline, CDR1 LGHDT and CDR2 YNNKEL (reference sequence). This CDR3 has 16 residues. The study's findings and limits: The study re-detected most primary-vaccination clones after the booster (about 96% CD4, roughly 85% CD8). Abundant bulk-derived clonotypes could contaminate FACS-sorted repertoires.

The rearrangement uses TRBV3-1 and TRBJ1-1; D is ambiguous. The starting material was PBMCs, obtained 5 days after the first yellow fever vaccination. The clonotype originates from a man younger than 30 who received the YFV17D yellow fever vaccine. This chain's CDR3 is CASSQTAGGLSPEAFF. As DNA, the CDR3 is TGTGCCAGCAGCCAAACCGCGGGCGGCCTATCCCCTGAAGCTTTCTTT.